The entry below describes one T cell receptor (beta chain). Its antigen is currently unknown. It was negative isolation that provided the CD8+ and CD4+ T cells, whereas TEMRA cells were enriched by FACS. This sample was taken from a study of CD8 T cells in Susac syndrome. The study, taken as a whole, reports: Acknowledgment was made by the study that its TCR sequencing and HLA analysis involved a relatively small number of individuals. The study found that Susac CD8+ clonal expansion peaked in TEMRA cells and active patients.

V lost 0 bases, J lost 6 bases, and 12 bases lay in between. The CDR3 is 13 residues long. Germline assignment: CDR1 DFQATT and CDR2 SNEGSKA (reference sequence). An amount of RNA that ranged from roughly 0.45 to 1 ug was reverse transcribed with random hexamers. TCR beta CDR3 was amplified by immunoSEQ multiplex PCR. This amplification extended across 54 Vbeta and 13 Jbeta segments. A single record per CDR3 protein comes from TCRdb applying MiXCR to the immunoSEQ multiplex PCR reads. The data show about 81,000 distinct CDR3 sequences, 94% seen once. This TCR derives from a human donor with Susac syndrome. V and J are TRBV20-1 and TRBJ2-7; no clear D gene. Sample: CD8+ T cells from PBMCs. The CDR3 coding sequence is TGCAGTGCTAGAGACCGTCCCGGCGGCGAGCAGTACTTC. This sequence encodes CSARDRPGGEQYF.